This T cell receptor beta chain stems from a study of T cells in Graves' hyperthyroidism and ophthalmopathy. On the study more broadly: Peripheral blood specimens were obtained at initial diagnosis, prior to any treatment. Notes on the study in general: The model anticipated ophthalmopathy a median approximately 6.6 months pre-onset. Ophthalmopathy cases were set apart from stable hyperthyroidism by a 13 V-J model.

Based on clinical symptoms, serum thyroxine and TRAb, thyroid ultrasound and orbital computed tomography, diagnoses were reached. This clonotype has only a few counts. The target antigen is unknown. CDR3 length: 14 amino acids. CDR1 is SGDLS and CDR2 is YYNGEE in the germline V gene. The V gene lost 0 bases and the J gene lost 5 bases, with 11 bases spanning the gap. What was amplified from RNA transcripts were TCR beta CDR3 regions. Researchers ran a first-round RT-PCR on the TCR CDR3 using the HTBI primer set. TCRdb analysed the multiplex PCR reads with MiXCR anew, one entry per CDR3 protein. Of fewer than 400,000 distinct CDR3 sequences listed, 11% to 15% are singletons.

This clonotype was sampled from a man aged 45-60 years with Graves' ophthalmopathy. The V and J genes are TRBV9 and TRBJ1-1; the D is unclear. The material sequenced was blood. The CDR3 DNA sequence: TGTGCCAGCAGCGTAGGCGACATAAAGACTGAAGCTTTCTTT. This translates into CASSVGDIKTEAFF.